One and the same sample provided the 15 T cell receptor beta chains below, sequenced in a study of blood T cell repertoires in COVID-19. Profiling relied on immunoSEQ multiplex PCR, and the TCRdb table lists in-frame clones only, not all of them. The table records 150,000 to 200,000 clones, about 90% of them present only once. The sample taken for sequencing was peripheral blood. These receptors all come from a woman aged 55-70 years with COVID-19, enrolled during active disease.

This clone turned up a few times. The CDR3 region is CASRRDRALNGYTF. The CDR3 region has the DNA TGCGCCAGCAGGCGGGACAGGGCCCTGAATGGCTACACCTTC. The chain carries TRBV23-1 and TRBJ1-2; 9 bases align to TRBD1. TRBV23-1 is reported as an ORF; its role is uncertain. CDR3 size: 14 residues. J was trimmed by 6 bases and V by 6 bases; bases with no gene match: 8.

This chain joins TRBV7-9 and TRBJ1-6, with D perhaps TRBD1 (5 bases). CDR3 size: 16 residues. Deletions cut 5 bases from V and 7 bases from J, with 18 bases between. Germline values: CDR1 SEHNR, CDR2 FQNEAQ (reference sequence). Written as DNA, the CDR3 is TGTGCCAGCAGCCCCCTTCTAGGCCGGGGGAATTCACCCCTCCACTTT. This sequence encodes CASSPLLGRGNSPLHF.

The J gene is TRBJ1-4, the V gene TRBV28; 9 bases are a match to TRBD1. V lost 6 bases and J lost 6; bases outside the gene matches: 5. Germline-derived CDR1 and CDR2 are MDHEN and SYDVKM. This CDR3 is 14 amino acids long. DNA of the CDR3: TGTGCCAGCAGCCTCACAGGGGGCGATGAAAAACTGTTTTTT. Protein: CASSLTGGDEKLFF.

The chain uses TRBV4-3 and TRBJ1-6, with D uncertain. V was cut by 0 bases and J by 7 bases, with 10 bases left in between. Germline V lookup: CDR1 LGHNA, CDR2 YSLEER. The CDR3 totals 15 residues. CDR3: CASSQEVATNSPLHF. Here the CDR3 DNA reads TGCGCCAGCAGCCAAGAGGTGGCAACGAATTCACCCCTCCACTTT.

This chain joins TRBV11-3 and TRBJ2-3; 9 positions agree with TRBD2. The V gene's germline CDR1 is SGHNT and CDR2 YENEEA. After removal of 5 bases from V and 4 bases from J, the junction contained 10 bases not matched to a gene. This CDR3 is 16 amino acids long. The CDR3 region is CASSPSGTGNSDTQYF. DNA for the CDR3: TGTGCCAGCAGCCCTAGCGGGACCGGTAACTCAGATACGCAGTATTTT.

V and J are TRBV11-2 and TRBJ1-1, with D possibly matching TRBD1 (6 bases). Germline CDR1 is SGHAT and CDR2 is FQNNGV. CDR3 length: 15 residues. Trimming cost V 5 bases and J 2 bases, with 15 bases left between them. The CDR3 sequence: CASSLSGTLNTEAFF. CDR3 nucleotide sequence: TGTGCCAGCAGCCTATCCGGGACATTAAACACTGAAGCTTTCTTT.

The DNA for the CDR3 is TGTGCCAGCAGCTTGGACAGGGACAGAGAGACCCAGTACTTC. Translation gives CASSLDRDRETQYF. The genes are TRBV28 and TRBJ2-5, with 8 bases aligning to TRBD1. The V gene's germline CDR1 is MDHEN and CDR2 SYDVKM. CDR3 length: 14 residues. Losses at the gene ends were 6 bases for V and 4 bases for J; bases not matched to a gene: 7.

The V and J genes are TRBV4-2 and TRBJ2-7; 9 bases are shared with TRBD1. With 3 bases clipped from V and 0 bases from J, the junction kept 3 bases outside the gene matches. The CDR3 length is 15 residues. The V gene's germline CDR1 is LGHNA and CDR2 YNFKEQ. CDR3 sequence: CASSQAQGASYEQYF. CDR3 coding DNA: TGTGCCAGCAGCCAGGCACAGGGGGCCTCCTACGAGCAGTACTTC.

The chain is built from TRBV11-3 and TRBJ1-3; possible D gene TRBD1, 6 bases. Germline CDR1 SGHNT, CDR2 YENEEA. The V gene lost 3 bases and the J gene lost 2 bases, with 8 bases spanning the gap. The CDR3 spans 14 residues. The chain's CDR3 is CASSFGTTGNTIYF. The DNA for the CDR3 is TGTGCCAGCAGCTTCGGGACAACTGGAAACACCATATATTTT.

CDR3 sequence reads: CASSVAGGTLHF. As DNA, the CDR3 is TGTGCCAGCAGCGTAGCTGGGGGGACCCTCCACTTT. The V and J genes are TRBV9 and TRBJ1-6, with D maybe TRBD1 (5 bases). The V gene lost 0 bases and the J gene lost 14 bases, with 9 bases spanning the gap. CDR1 is SGDLS, CDR2 YYNGEE, per germline. This CDR3 is 12 amino acids long.

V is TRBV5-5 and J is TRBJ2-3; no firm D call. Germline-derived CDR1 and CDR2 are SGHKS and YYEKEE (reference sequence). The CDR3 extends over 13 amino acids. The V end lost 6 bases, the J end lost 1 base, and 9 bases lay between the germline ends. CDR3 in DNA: TGTGCCAGCACCCTCGGTGGCACAGATACGCAGTATTTT. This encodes CASTLGGTDTQYF.

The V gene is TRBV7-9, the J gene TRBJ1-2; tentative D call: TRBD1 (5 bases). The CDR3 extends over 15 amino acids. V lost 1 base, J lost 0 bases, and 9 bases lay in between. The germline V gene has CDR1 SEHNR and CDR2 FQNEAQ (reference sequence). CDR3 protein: CASSLEGGANYGYTF. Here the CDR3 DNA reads TGTGCCAGCAGCTTAGAGGGAGGGGCTAACTATGGCTACACCTTC.

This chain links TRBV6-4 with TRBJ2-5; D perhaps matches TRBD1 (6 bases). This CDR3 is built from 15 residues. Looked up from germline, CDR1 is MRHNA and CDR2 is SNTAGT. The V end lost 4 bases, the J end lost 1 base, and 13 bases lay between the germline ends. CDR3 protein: CASSAQGSGQETQYF. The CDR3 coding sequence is TGTGCCAGCAGTGCCCAGGGGTCAGGCCAAGAGACCCAGTACTTC.

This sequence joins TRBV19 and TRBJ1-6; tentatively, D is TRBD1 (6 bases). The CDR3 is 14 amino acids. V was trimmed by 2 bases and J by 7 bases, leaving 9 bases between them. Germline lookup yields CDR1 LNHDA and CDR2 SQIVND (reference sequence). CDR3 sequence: CASSILGTNSPLHF. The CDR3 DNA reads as TGTGCCAGTAGTATATTAGGGACAAATTCACCCCTCCACTTT.

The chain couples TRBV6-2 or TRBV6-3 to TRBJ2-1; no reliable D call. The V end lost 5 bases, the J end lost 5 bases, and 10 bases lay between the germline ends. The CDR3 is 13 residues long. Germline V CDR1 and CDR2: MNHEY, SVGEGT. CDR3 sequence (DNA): TGTGCCAGCAGTACCGGGTCAAACAATGAGCAGTTCTTC. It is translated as CASSTGSNNEQFF.